Below, 32 T cell receptor beta chains from the same sample are listed, as sequenced in a study of shared T cell receptors in the human thymus. Produced via immunoSEQ multiplex PCR; TCRdb's table is partial and in-frame only. In the table there are 450,000 to 650,000 clones, approximately 80% of which are singletons. The same sample was also used in a study of human thymus T cells.

The sequenced sample was thymocytes. The receptors stem from a boy younger than two with a congenital heart defect.

The chain joins TRBV28 to TRBJ2-7; TRBD2 agrees at 11 bases. CDR3 length equals 18 residues. The germline CDR1 and CDR2 sequences are MDHEN and SYDVKM. Trimming removed 8 bases from V and 1 base from J; junction bases left unmatched: 16. The CDR3 spells CASSNRSGTSGRSYEQYF. In DNA, the CDR3 is TGTGCCAGCTCCAACCGGAGCGGGACTAGCGGCCGTTCCTACGAGCAGTACTTC.

The chain employs TRBV15 and TRBJ2-5, with 12 bases that match TRBD1. CDR1 LNHNV and CDR2 YYDKDF come from the germline V gene (reference sequence). The ends lost 0 bases at V and 1 base at J; junction bases unmatched: 3. The CDR3 length is 17 residues. Written as DNA, the CDR3 is TGTGCCACCAGCAGAGATGGGGACAGGGGGCGCCAAGAGACCCAGTACTTC. Translating it yields CATSRDGDRGRQETQYF.

Written as DNA, the CDR3 is TGTGCCAGCAGCTTATTTGATCAAAGGGGGCGGGAAGGCAATCAGCCCCAGCATTTT. This codes for CASSLFDQRGREGNQPQHF. J is TRBJ1-5 and V is TRBV7-9; 7 bases map to TRBD1. V shed 2 bases and J 2 bases; nucleotides not matched to a gene: 15. CDR1 SEHNR and CDR2 FQNEAQ come from the germline V gene (reference sequence). The CDR3 contains 19 residues.

The chain uses TRBV15 and TRBJ2-7; D possibly corresponds to TRBD2 (5 bases). Germline assignment: CDR1 LNHNV and CDR2 YYDKDF (reference sequence). CDR3 size: 17 residues. V gave up 0 bases and J gave up 2 bases, with 17 bases separating them. CDR3 sequence: CATSRDQRQLRTYEQYF. Written as DNA, the CDR3 is TGTGCCACCAGCAGAGACCAGCGGCAGTTACGTACCTACGAGCAGTACTTC.

The V gene is TRBV21-1, the J gene TRBJ2-7; the table's D gene call, TRBD2, was not cross checked with the DNA. TRBV21-1 is a recognized pseudogene. This CDR3 is 16 amino acids long. The CDR3 here is CASSPGTGGGNYEQYF. Written as DNA, the CDR3 is TGTGCCAGCAGCCCAGGGACTGGGGGGGGAAACTACGAGCAGTACTTC.

The chain couples TRBV4-2 to TRBJ1-1, with a tentative D call TRBD1 (5 bases). Germline V gene sequence: CDR1 LGHNA, CDR2 YNFKEQ. The CDR3 consists of 15 residues. Trimming took off 3 bases at V and 1 base at J, with 12 bases between the two ends. DNA for the CDR3: TGTGCCAGCAGCCATGCCCTGGGGGGGAACACTGAAGCTTTCTTT. It encodes CASSHALGGNTEAFF.

The V call is TRBV30, the J call TRBJ1-1; D not resolved. The length of the CDR3 is 14 residues. In germline, CDR1 is GTSNPN, CDR2 SVGIG (reference sequence). V lost 7 bases, J lost 3 bases, and 18 bases lay in between. This CDR3 is CASSLPDLYTEAFF. CDR3 DNA sequence: TGTGCCTCTTCCCTACCTGATCTTTACACTGAAGCTTTCTTT.

The CDR3 DNA is TGTGCCAGCAGCTTTGACAGGAACTCCTACGAGCAGTACTTC. Amino acid sequence: CASSFDRNSYEQYF. The J gene is TRBJ2-7, the V gene TRBV7-6, with D perhaps matching TRBD1 (6 bases). Germline loops: CDR1 SGHVS, CDR2 FNYEAQ. V was trimmed by 3 bases and J by 0 bases, leaving 9 bases between them. The CDR3 is made up of 14 amino acids.

The rearrangement joins TRBV15 to TRBJ2-7, with a possible D match to TRBD1 (5 bases). The CDR3 totals 14 residues. V was shortened by 3 bases and J by 5 bases, with 14 bases between the two germline ends. CDR1 LNHNV and CDR2 YYDKDF come from the germline V gene (reference sequence). In nucleotides, the CDR3 is TGTGCCACCAGCAGGGGCGGACACCCTCACGAGCAGTACTTC. Protein sequence: CATSRGGHPHEQYF.

The J gene is TRBJ1-1, the V gene TRBV7-9; no firm D call. Germline V gene data show CDR1 as SEHNR and CDR2 as FQNEAQ (reference sequence). The CDR3 extends over 12 amino acids. V lost 1 base and J lost 8, with 8 bases in between. The CDR3 reads CASSLVQKEAFF. The CDR3 nucleotides read TGTGCCAGCAGCTTAGTACAGAAAGAAGCTTTCTTT.

The rearrangement links TRBV28 to TRBJ2-1; TRBD2 aligns across 8 bases. The V gene end was trimmed by 5 bases and the J gene end by 7 bases; junction bases not matched to a gene: 13. The CDR3 has 16 residues. Germline CDR1 reads MDHEN; CDR2 reads SYDVKM. Here the CDR3 DNA reads TGTGCCAGCAGTCCTTCTAGCGGGTCTTGGGGTAATGAGCAGTTCTTC. Residues: CASSPSSGSWGNEQFF.

The genes are TRBV19 and TRBJ2-2; the match to TRBD1 covers 7 bases. The CDR3 is 16 amino acids. Germline lookup yields CDR1 LNHDA and CDR2 SQIVND (reference sequence). The trim removed 5 bases at V and 2 bases at J, leaving 8 bases unmatched. The CDR3 DNA reads TGTGCCAGTAGTGGGACAGCTAGATTAAACACCGGGGAGCTGTTTTTT. It codes for CASSGTARLNTGELFF.

V usage is TRBV6-1 and J usage is TRBJ2-1, with no clear D. The length of the CDR3 is 15 residues. Trimming stripped 6 bases from V and 0 bases from J, with 12 bases between. Germline-derived CDR1 and CDR2 are MNHNS and SASEGT. As DNA, the CDR3 is TGTGCCAGCAGCGCGAGCGAGAGCTCCTACAATGAGCAGTTCTTC. This encodes CASSASESSYNEQFF.

The rearrangement uses TRBV4-3 and TRBJ2-7, with 13 bases fitting TRBD2. CDR3 length: 17 amino acids. Germline V gene sequence: CDR1 LGHNA, CDR2 YSLEER. J lost 3 bases, V lost 1 base, and 6 bases had no gene match. Written as DNA, the CDR3 is TGCGCCAGCAGCCAAGCGGGGACTAGCGGGACTCTCTACGAGCAGTACTTC. Residues: CASSQAGTSGTLYEQYF.

The chain has TRBV11-1 and TRBJ1-2, with 9 bases that match TRBD1. The CDR3 length is 14 residues. V gave up 8 bases and J gave up 2 bases; unmatched junction bases: 6. Germline V gene data show CDR1 as SGHAT and CDR2 as FQDESV (reference sequence). The CDR3 is CASVGGQGNYGYTF. For the CDR3, the DNA is TGTGCCAGCGTCGGAGGACAGGGGAACTATGGCTACACCTTC.

The chain recombines TRBV15 with TRBJ1-4, with a tentative D call TRBD1 (6 bases). Per the germline V gene, CDR1 is LNHNV and CDR2 is YYDKDF (reference sequence). The CDR3 has 17 residues. The V end was cut by 1 base, the J end by 2 bases, with 14 bases between. Here the CDR3 reads CATSRVGKGVTNEKLFF. Written as DNA, the CDR3 is TGTGCCACCAGCAGAGTGGGGAAGGGGGTTACTAATGAAAAACTGTTTTTT.

The chain uses TRBV10-2 and TRBJ1-1; 10 nucleotides line up with TRBD1. Per germline, CDR1 WSHSY and CDR2 SAAADI. The V and J ends lost 8 bases and 0 bases, in that order; junction bases with no gene match: 12. The CDR3 has 17 amino acids. The CDR3 reads CASRRDRGPHMNTEAFF. The CDR3 DNA follows: TGCGCCAGCCGCCGGGACAGGGGACCCCACATGAACACTGAAGCTTTCTTT.

This clone appeared once. The chain is built from TRBV19 and TRBJ1-6; D might be TRBD1 (5 bases). CDR3 length equals 15 residues. From germline, CDR1 is LNHDA and CDR2 SQIVND (reference sequence). Trimming pared 3 bases from V and 9 bases from J, leaving 15 bases between. In nucleotides, the CDR3 is TGTGCCAGTAGTATGGACACGCGGGAGGCTTCACCCCTCCACTTT. Protein sequence: CASSMDTREASPLHF.

The chain employs TRBV6-1 and TRBJ2-1; TRBD1 matches 10 bases. This CDR3 has 14 amino acids. The junction had 6 bases not matched to a gene; V was cut back by 5 bases and J by 8 bases. Germline CDR1 and CDR2: MNHNS and SASEGT. This chain's CDR3 is CASSFRDRGHEQFF. DNA for the CDR3: TGTGCCAGCAGTTTTAGGGACAGGGGTCATGAGCAGTTCTTC.

This clone has more than one count but fewer than ten. The CDR3 spells CASSQLSGREDNEQFF. CDR3 coding DNA: TGTGCCAGCAGCCAACTCAGCGGGAGAGAAGACAATGAGCAGTTCTTC. This sequence joins TRBV4-2 and TRBJ2-1; TRBD2 matches 8 bases. V dropped 2 bases and J dropped 5; count of bases not matched to a gene: 8. Germline assignment: CDR1 LGHNA and CDR2 YNFKEQ. The CDR3 length is 16 residues.

The rearrangement uses TRBV30 and TRBJ2-7; the match to TRBD2 covers 16 bases. V lost 5 bases and J lost 9; bases outside the gene matches: 7. Germline V CDR1 and CDR2: GTSNPN, SVGIG (reference sequence). The CDR3 is 14 residues long. In DNA form, the CDR3 reads TGTGCCTGGGGGACTAGCGGGAGGGCTGCGGGGCAGTACTTC. This sequence encodes CAWGTSGRAAGQYF.

The chain employs TRBV28 and TRBJ1-1; D ambiguous. The CDR3 has 13 residues. The germline gives CDR1 MDHEN, CDR2 SYDVKM. Trimming stripped 3 bases from V and 4 bases from J, with 9 bases between. CDR3 protein: CASSFTRVTEAFF. CDR3 in DNA: TGTGCCAGCAGTTTTACGCGGGTCACTGAAGCTTTCTTT.

CDR3 region: CASSVAGLAHNEQFF. CDR3 nucleotides: TGTGCCAGCAGCGTAGCTGGGCTAGCCCACAATGAGCAGTTCTTC. The gene calls are TRBV9 and TRBJ2-1, with D possibly matching TRBD2 (5 bases). Germline V CDR1 and CDR2: SGDLS, YYNGEE. This CDR3 spans 15 amino acids. With 0 bases removed from V and 5 bases from J, the gap between germline ends came to 12 bases.

V is TRBV4-3 and J is TRBJ2-7, with D perhaps matching TRBD2 (7 bases). The length of the CDR3 is 19 residues. CDR1 is LGHNA and CDR2 is YSLEER in the germline V gene. V was trimmed by 0 bases and J by 6 bases, leaving 27 bases between them. CDR3 sequence: CASSQELATLAGATSEQYF. The CDR3 DNA follows: TGCGCCAGCAGCCAAGAGCTCGCCACGCTTGCGGGGGCAACGTCCGAGCAGTACTTC.

The rearrangement uses TRBV4-3 and TRBJ2-7, with 7 bases fitting TRBD1. The ends lost 4 bases at V and 2 bases at J; junction bases unmatched: 8. The CDR3 consists of 15 residues. Per the germline V gene, CDR1 is LGHNA and CDR2 is YSLEER. CDR3 nucleotide sequence: TGCGCCAGCAGCCCAACGGGACAGCCCACCTACGAGCAGTACTTC. Translating it yields CASSPTGQPTYEQYF.

The chain uses TRBV4-1 and TRBJ2-1; 9 bases agree with TRBD2. Germline assignment: CDR1 MGHRA and CDR2 YSYEKL. The CDR3 has 17 amino acids. Trimming took 4 bases from V and 3 from J; bases not matched to a gene: 10. In DNA form, the CDR3 reads TGCGCCAGCAGCCCCAGCCCGGCTAGCGGGATCTACAATGAGCAGTTCTTC. It codes for CASSPSPASGIYNEQFF.

This sequence joins TRBV30 and TRBJ1-4; TRBD1 is a possible D gene (5 bases). Germline V gene sequence: CDR1 GTSNPN, CDR2 SVGIG (reference sequence). Trimming removed 1 base at V and 2 bases at J, with 14 bases between. The CDR3 is 16 residues long. CDR3 coding DNA: TGTGCCTGGAGTGAAGGGGCCCAAGGGACTAATGAAAAACTGTTTTTT. Amino acid sequence: CAWSEGAQGTNEKLFF.

The V gene is TRBV7-9, the J gene TRBJ2-3, with 9 bases lining up with TRBD2. Germline V gene sequence: CDR1 SEHNR, CDR2 FQNEAQ (reference sequence). The junction had 5 bases not matched to a gene; V was cut back by 1 base and J by 3 bases. This CDR3 comprises 16 residues. The CDR3 region is CASSLDSSGGTDTQYF. The CDR3, as DNA: TGTGCCAGCAGCTTAGATTCAAGCGGGGGGACAGATACGCAGTATTTT.

The chain links TRBV7-2 to TRBJ2-7, with 8 positions matching TRBD1. This CDR3 contains 16 residues. Germline lookup yields CDR1 SGHTA and CDR2 FQGNSA. The V gene end was trimmed by 3 bases and the J gene end by 0 bases; junction bases not matched to a gene: 7. CDR3 loop: CASSFLPGQVSYEQYF. The CDR3 region has the DNA TGTGCCAGCAGCTTCTTACCGGGACAGGTCTCCTACGAGCAGTACTTC.

This clone was recorded only once. V usage is TRBV6-1 and J usage is TRBJ2-7, with 7 bases matching TRBD2. There are 15 residues in the CDR3. The V gene end was trimmed by 3 bases and the J gene end by 2 bases; junction bases not matched to a gene: 7. Per the germline V gene, CDR1 is MNHNS and CDR2 is SASEGT. The CDR3 region has the DNA TGTGCCAGCAGTGATTGGGGAGGGCCTACCTACGAGCAGTACTTC. Translated, it gives CASSDWGGPTYEQYF.

V and J are TRBV5-8 and TRBJ2-7; 7 bases align to TRBD1. The germline CDR1 and CDR2 sequences are SGHTS and YDEGEE. J lost 1 base, V lost 2 bases, and 18 bases had no gene match. This CDR3 has 19 amino acids. The CDR3 nucleotides read TGTGCCAGCAGCTTTCGGACGACAGGGATTGTAACGTTTTCCTACGAGCAGTACTTC. It specifies CASSFRTTGIVTFSYEQYF.

This clone occurred once. V is TRBV6-8 and J is TRBJ2-1, with D tentatively TRBD2 (6 bases). V gave up 8 bases and J gave up 6 bases, with 14 bases separating them. The CDR3 length is 13 residues. CDR1 and CDR2 from the germline V gene are MNHGY and SAAAGT. CDR3 sequence reads: CASSHGRGNEQFF. The CDR3 DNA sequence: TGTGCCAGCTCCCACGGGAGAGGCAATGAGCAGTTCTTC.